These T cell receptor beta chains were read from a single sample in a study of circulating and synovial CD4+ cells in juvenile arthritis. TCRdb's table, derived via immunoSEQ multiplex PCR, lists solely in-frame clones and lacks some. The sample consists of over 11,000 clones, approximately 80% of them appearing once. The sequenced material came from CD4+ T cells from synovial fluid. The source is a human patient with juvenile idiopathic arthritis. Some clones in this sample may be carry-over from other donors' samples. CDR3s leave out the opening cysteine and the closing phenylalanine or tryptophan. The D gene is left open where the match is weak.

v_gene	j_gene	d_gene	CDR3aa
TRBV7-9	TRBJ1-5	TRBD1	ASSLGVTGNQPQH
TRBV6-1	TRBJ1-1	NA	ASREQGQNTEAF
TRBV27	TRBJ1-2	TRBD1	ASSLSSWDRADYGYT
TRBV19	TRBJ1-4	NA	ASGREGFNEKLF
TRBV5-1	TRBJ2-1	TRBD1	ASSLMDRSINEQF
TRBV5-6	TRBJ2-5	TRBD2	ASTRLAGEETQY
TRBV5-4	TRBJ1-5	NA	ASSLGPVNQPQH
TRBV15	TRBJ2-1	TRBD2	ATSRDPGEGRRNEQF
TRBV20-1	TRBJ2-1	NA	SAPINEQF
TRBV2	TRBJ1-6	NA	ASSERAQGNSPLH
TRBV6-5	TRBJ2-1	NA	ASSITRQTYNEQF
TRBV27	TRBJ1-2	NA	ASSLYPDSPNGYT
TRBV6-1	TRBJ1-4	TRBD1	ASSELNRGDEKLF
TRBV5-1	TRBJ1-1	NA	ASSQDRYTEAF
TRBV6-6	TRBJ2-3	TRBD1	ASSIHRGGQY
TRBV27	TRBJ2-5	TRBD2	ASSPQAGDRETQY
TRBV7-2	TRBJ2-3	TRBD2	ASSTRGSGGRLDTQY
TRBV7-6	TRBJ2-3	NA	ASSLAPAGNTDTQY
TRBV6-5	TRBJ2-2	NA	ASSYDSGTGELF
TRBV5-6	TRBJ1-5	TRBD1	ASSFSGSTGAYQPQH
TRBV6-1	TRBJ1-5	NA	ASSETGDSNQPQH
TRBV29-1	TRBJ2-1	TRBD2	SVEGLAGDNEQF
TRBV5-4	TRBJ2-3	TRBD1	ASSLAGTGGDTQY
TRBV29-1	TRBJ2-5	TRBD2	SVAAGTSFGETQY
TRBV18	TRBJ2-1	TRBD1	ASSLTRTGYNEQF
TRBV29-1	TRBJ1-1	NA	SVGTGKEAF
TRBV13	TRBJ2-7	TRBD1	ASSPRQGMGEQY
TRBV19	TRBJ2-5	NA	ASSTWLEQETQY
TRBV28	TRBJ1-2	TRBD1	ASSRDRQELGYT
TRBV6-5	TRBJ1-1	NA	ASSYIGGSEAF